Sequencing of this T cell receptor (beta chain) was carried out in a study of T cell responses to AZD1222 COVID-19 vaccine. Notes on this clone: As yet, its antigen is unknown.

Clones were sequenced by immunoSEQ multiplex PCR, and TCRdb holds only the in-frame ones, with some missing. The sample contains about 120,000 clones, roughly 87% of which appear only once. Findings of the study overall: Two AZD1222 administrations were followed by greater Spike-specific TCR breadth and depth. The repertoires were collected only after the peak T cell response. The donor cohort was predominantly white British with a female majority, and clonal diversity may have been underestimated. Across the whole spike, CD4 TCRs peaked at regions 160-218 and 743-854.

Specimen: peripheral blood, collected on day 0 of AZD1222 vaccination. The receptor comes from an adult in good health.

The CDR3 DNA reads TGTGCCAGCAGTCCACTAACAGGGTTGGGCACTGAAGCTTTCTTT. It encodes CASSPLTGLGTEAFF. J is TRBJ1-1 and V is TRBV28, with D possibly being TRBD1 (6 bases). The germline CDR1 and CDR2 sequences are MDHEN and SYDVKM. The CDR3 totals 15 residues. V lost 5 bases, J lost 4 bases, and 17 bases lay in between.